One T cell receptor (beta chain) is described in this entry. Its antigen remains unidentified. This specimen comes from a study of T cell responses to AZD1222 COVID-19 vaccine. Overall study results and limits: Females outnumbered males among donors, who were mostly white British; clonal diversity was possibly underestimated.

Assay: immunoSEQ multiplex PCR; the TCRdb copy retains only in-frame clones and omits some. Of fewer than 150,000 clones listed, 93% were seen once; the top ten hold about 1%. Trimming cost V 3 bases and J 4 bases; bases outside gene matches: 4. CDR1 is SGHNT and CDR2 is YYREEE in the germline V gene (reference sequence). The CDR3 totals 15 residues. This rearrangement joins TRBV5-4 to TRBJ2-3; 11 bases agree with TRBD2. The origin of this receptor is an adult in good health. This material consisted of peripheral blood, taken on day 0 of AZD1222 vaccination. The CDR3 sequence is CASSSTSGEPDTQYF. In nucleotides, the CDR3 is TGTGCCAGCAGCTCGACTAGCGGGGAGCCAGATACGCAGTATTTT. Full variable domain (rest looked up from reference TRBV5-4 and TRBJ2-3): ETGVTQSPTHLIKTRGQQVTLRCSSQSGHNTVSWYQQALGQGPQFIFQYYREEENGRGNFPPRFSGLQFPNYSSELNVNALELDDSALYLCASSSTSGEPDTQYFGPGTRLTVL.